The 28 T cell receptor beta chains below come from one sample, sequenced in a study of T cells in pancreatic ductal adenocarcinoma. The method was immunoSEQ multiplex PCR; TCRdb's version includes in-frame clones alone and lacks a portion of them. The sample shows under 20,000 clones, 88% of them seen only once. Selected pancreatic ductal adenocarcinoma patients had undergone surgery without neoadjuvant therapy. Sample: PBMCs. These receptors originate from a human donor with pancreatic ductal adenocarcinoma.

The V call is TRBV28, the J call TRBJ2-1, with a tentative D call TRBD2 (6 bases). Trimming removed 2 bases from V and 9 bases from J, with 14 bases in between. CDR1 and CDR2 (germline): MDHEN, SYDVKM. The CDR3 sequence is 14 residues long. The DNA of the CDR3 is TGTGCCAGCAGTTTAGCCCCCGACGGGAGTGAGCAGTTCTTC. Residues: CASSLAPDGSEQFF.

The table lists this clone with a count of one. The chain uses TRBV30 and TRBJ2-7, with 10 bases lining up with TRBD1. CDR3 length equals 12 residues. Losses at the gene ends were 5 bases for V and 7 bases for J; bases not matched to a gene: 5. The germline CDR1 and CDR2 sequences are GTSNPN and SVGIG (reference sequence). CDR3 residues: CAWDRGPGEQYF. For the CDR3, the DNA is TGTGCCTGGGACAGGGGGCCGGGGGAGCAGTACTTC.

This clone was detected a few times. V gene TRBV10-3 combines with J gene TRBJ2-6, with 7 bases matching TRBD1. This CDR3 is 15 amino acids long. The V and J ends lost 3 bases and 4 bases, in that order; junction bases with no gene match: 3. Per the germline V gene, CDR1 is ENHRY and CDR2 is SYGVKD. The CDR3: CAISDRGFGANVLTF. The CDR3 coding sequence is TGTGCCATCAGTGACAGGGGGTTCGGGGCCAACGTCCTGACTTTC.

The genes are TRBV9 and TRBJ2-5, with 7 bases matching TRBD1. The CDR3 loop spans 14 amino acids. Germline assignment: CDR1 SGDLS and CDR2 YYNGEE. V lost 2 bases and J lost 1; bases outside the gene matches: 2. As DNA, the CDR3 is TGTGCCAGCAGCGTCGGGGACAGCCAAGAGACCCAGTACTTC. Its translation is CASSVGDSQETQYF.

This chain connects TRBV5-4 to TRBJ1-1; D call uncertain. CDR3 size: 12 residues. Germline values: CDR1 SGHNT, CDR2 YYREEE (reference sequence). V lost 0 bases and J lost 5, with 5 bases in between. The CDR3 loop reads CASSLAMTEAFF. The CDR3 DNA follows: TGTGCCAGCAGCTTGGCAATGACTGAAGCTTTCTTT. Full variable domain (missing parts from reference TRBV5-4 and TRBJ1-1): ETGVTQSPTHLIKTRGQQVTLRCSSQSGHNTVSWYQQALGQGPQFIFQYYREEENGRGNFPPRFSGLQFPNYSSELNVNALELDDSALYLCASSLAMTEAFFGQGTRLTVV.

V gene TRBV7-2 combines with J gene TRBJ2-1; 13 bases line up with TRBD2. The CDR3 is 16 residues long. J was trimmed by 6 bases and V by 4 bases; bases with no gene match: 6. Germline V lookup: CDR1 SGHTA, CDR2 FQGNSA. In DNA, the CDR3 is TGTGCCAGCAGCTCATCACTAGCGGGGGGGATCAATGAGCAGTTCTTC. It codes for CASSSSLAGGINEQFF.

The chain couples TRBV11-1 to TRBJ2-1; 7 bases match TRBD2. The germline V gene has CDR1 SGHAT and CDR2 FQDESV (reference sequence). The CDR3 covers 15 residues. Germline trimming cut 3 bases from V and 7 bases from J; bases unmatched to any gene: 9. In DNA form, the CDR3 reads TGTGCCAGCAGCTTCCCGACTAGCAGAGGGAATGAGCAGTTCTTC. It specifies CASSFPTSRGNEQFF. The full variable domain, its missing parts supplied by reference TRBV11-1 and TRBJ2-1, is EAEVAQSPRYKITEKSQAVAFWCDPISGHATLYWYRQILGQGPELLVQFQDESVVDDSQLPKDRFSAERLKGVDSTLKIQPAELGDSAMYLCASSFPTSRGNEQFFGPGTRLTVL.

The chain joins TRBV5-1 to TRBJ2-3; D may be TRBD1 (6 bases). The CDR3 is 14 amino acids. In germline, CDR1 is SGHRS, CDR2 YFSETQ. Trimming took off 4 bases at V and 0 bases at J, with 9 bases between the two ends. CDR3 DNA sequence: TGCGCCAGCAGCCTACAGGGTAGCACAGATACGCAGTATTTT. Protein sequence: CASSLQGSTDTQYF.

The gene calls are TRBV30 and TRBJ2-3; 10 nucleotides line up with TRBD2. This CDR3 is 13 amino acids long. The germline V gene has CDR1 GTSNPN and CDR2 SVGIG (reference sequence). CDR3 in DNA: TGTGCTCGGACTAGCGGTAACACAGATACGCAGTATTTT. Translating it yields CARTSGNTDTQYF.

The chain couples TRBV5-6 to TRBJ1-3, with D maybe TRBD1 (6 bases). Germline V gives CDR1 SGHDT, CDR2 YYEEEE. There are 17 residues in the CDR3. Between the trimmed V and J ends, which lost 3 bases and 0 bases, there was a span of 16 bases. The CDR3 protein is CASSSRQAISSGNTIYF. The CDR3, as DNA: TGTGCCAGCAGCTCGAGACAGGCAATAAGCTCTGGAAACACCATATATTTT. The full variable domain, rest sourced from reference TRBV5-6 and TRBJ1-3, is DAGVTQSPTHLIKTRGQQVTLRCSPKSGHDTVSWYQQALGQGPQFIFQYYEEEERQRGNFPDRFSGHQFPNYSSELNVNALLLGDSALYLCASSSRQAISSGNTIYFGEGSWLTVV.

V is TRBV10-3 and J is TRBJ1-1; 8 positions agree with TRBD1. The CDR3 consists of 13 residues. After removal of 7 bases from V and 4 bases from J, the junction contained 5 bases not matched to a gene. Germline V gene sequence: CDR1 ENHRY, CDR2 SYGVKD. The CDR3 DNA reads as TGTGCCATCACCTCCGGGACAGGCACTGAAGCTTTCTTT. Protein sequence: CAITSGTGTEAFF.

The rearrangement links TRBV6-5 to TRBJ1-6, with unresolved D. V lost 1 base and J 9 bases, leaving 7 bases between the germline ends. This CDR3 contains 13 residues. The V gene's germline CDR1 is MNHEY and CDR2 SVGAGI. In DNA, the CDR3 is TGTGCCAGCAGTTACTACTGGGCTTCACCCCTCCACTTT. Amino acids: CASSYYWASPLHF.

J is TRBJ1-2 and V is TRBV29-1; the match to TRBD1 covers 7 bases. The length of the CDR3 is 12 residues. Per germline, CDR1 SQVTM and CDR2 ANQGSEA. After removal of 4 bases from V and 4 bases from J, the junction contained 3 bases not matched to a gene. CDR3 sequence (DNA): TGCAGCGTTGGCAGGGGGGTCTATGGCTACACCTTC. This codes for CSVGRGVYGYTF.

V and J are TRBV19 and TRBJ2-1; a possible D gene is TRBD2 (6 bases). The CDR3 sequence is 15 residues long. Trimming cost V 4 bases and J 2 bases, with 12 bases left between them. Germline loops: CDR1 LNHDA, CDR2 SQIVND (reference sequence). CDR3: CASSTDGGAYNEQFF. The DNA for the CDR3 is TGTGCCAGTAGTACGGACGGAGGGGCCTACAATGAGCAGTTCTTC.

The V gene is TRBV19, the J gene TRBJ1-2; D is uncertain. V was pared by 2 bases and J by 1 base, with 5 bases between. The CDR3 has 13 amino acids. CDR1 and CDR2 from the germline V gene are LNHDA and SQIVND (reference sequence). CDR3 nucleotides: TGTGCCAGTAGTATACGGGTTAACTATGGCTACACCTTC. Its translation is CASSIRVNYGYTF.

Written as DNA, the CDR3 is TGTGCCAGCAGGACCGGGACAGGGCCCCAAGAGACCCAGTACTTC. Its translation: CASRTGTGPQETQYF. The V gene is TRBV5-5, the J gene TRBJ2-5, with 9 bases fitting TRBD1. Germline-derived CDR1 and CDR2 are SGHKS and YYEKEE (reference sequence). There are 15 residues in the CDR3. V lost 5 bases, J lost 1 base, and 6 bases stayed unmatched.

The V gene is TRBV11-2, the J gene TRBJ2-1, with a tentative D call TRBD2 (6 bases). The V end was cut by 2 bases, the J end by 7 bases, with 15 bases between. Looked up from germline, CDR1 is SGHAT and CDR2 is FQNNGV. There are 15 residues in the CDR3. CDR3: CASSLWAGRGNEQFF. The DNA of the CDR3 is TGTGCCAGCAGCTTATGGGCGGGGCGTGGGAATGAGCAGTTCTTC. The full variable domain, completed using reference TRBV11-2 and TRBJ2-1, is EAGVAQSPRYKIIEKRQSVAFWCNPISGHATLYWYQQILGQGPKLLIQFQNNGVVDDSQLPKDRFSAERLKGVDSTLKIQPAKLEDSAVYLCASSLWAGRGNEQFFGPGTRLTVL.

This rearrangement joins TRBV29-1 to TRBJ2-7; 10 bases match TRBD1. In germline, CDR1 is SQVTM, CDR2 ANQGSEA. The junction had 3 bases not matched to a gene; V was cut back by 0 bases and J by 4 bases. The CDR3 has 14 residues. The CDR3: CSVEDEGQGYEQYF. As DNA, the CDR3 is TGCAGCGTTGAAGATGAGGGACAGGGGTACGAGCAGTACTTC.

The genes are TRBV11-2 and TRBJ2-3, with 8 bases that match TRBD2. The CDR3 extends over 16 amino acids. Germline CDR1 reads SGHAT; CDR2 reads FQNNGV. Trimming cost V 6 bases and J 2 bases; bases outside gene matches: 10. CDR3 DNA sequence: TGTGCCAGCAGTCCTCGGACTAGCATCGTCACAGATACGCAGTATTTT. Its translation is CASSPRTSIVTDTQYF.

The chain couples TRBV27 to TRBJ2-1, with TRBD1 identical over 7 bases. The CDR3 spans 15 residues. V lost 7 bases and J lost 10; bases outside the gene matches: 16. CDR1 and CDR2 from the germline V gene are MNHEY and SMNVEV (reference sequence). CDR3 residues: CASIPLGQGVREQFF. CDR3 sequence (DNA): TGTGCCAGCATCCCACTCGGGCAGGGGGTCCGCGAGCAGTTCTTC.

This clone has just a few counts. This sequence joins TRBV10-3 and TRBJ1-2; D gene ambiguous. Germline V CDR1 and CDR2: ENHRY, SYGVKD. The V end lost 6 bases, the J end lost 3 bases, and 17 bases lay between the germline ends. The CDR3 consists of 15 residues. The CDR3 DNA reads TGTGCCATCAGCGATGATGGAGCCGCAGACTATGGCTACACCTTC. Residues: CAISDDGAADYGYTF.

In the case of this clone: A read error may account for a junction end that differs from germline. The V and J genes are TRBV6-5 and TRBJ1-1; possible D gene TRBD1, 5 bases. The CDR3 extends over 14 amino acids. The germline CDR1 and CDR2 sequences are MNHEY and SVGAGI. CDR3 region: CVSSYVGGNTEAFF. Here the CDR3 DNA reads TGTGTCAGCAGTTACGTGGGGGGGAACACTGAAGCTTTCTTT.

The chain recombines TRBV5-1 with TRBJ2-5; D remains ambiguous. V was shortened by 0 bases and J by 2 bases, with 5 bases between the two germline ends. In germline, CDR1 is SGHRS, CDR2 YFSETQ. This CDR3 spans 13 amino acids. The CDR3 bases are TGCGCCAGCAGCTTGGCCCAGCAAGAGACCCAGTACTTC. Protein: CASSLAQQETQYF.

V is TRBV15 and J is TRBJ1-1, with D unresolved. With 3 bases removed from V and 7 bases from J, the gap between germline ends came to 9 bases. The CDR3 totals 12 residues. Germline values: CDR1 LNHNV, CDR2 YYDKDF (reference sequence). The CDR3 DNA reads TGTGCCACCAGCAGCGGGGAATTTGAAGCTTTCTTT. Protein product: CATSSGEFEAFF.

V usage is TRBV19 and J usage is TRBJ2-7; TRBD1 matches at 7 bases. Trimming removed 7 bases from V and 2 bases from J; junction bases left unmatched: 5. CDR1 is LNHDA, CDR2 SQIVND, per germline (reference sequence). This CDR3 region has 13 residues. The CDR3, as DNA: TGTGCCAGTATCGAGACAGGGACCTACGAGCAGTACTTC. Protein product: CASIETGTYEQYF. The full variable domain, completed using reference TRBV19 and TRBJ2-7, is DGGITQSPKYLFRKEGQNVTLSCEQNLNHDAMYWYRQDPGQGLRLIYYSQIVNDFQKGDIAEGYSVSREKKESFPLTVTSAQKNPTAFYLCASIETGTYEQYFGPGTRLTVT.

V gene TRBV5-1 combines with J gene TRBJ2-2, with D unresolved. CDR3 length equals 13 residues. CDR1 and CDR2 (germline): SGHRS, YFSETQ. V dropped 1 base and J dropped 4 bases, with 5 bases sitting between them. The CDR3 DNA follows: TGCGCCAGCAGCTTGTACGGCACCGGGGAGCTGTTTTTT. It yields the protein CASSLYGTGELFF.

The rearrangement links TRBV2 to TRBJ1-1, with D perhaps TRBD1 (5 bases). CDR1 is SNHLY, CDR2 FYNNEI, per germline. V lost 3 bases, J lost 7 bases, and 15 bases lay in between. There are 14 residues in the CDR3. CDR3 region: CASSDVGGPREAFF. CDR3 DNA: TGTGCCAGCAGTGATGTGGGGGGTCCTCGTGAAGCTTTCTTT.

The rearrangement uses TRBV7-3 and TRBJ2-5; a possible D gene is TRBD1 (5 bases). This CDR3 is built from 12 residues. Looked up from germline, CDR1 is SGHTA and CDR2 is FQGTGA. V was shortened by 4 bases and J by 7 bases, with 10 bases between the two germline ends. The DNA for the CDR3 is TGTGCCAGCAGCTCTACCGACAGGACCCAGTACTTC. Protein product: CASSSTDRTQYF.